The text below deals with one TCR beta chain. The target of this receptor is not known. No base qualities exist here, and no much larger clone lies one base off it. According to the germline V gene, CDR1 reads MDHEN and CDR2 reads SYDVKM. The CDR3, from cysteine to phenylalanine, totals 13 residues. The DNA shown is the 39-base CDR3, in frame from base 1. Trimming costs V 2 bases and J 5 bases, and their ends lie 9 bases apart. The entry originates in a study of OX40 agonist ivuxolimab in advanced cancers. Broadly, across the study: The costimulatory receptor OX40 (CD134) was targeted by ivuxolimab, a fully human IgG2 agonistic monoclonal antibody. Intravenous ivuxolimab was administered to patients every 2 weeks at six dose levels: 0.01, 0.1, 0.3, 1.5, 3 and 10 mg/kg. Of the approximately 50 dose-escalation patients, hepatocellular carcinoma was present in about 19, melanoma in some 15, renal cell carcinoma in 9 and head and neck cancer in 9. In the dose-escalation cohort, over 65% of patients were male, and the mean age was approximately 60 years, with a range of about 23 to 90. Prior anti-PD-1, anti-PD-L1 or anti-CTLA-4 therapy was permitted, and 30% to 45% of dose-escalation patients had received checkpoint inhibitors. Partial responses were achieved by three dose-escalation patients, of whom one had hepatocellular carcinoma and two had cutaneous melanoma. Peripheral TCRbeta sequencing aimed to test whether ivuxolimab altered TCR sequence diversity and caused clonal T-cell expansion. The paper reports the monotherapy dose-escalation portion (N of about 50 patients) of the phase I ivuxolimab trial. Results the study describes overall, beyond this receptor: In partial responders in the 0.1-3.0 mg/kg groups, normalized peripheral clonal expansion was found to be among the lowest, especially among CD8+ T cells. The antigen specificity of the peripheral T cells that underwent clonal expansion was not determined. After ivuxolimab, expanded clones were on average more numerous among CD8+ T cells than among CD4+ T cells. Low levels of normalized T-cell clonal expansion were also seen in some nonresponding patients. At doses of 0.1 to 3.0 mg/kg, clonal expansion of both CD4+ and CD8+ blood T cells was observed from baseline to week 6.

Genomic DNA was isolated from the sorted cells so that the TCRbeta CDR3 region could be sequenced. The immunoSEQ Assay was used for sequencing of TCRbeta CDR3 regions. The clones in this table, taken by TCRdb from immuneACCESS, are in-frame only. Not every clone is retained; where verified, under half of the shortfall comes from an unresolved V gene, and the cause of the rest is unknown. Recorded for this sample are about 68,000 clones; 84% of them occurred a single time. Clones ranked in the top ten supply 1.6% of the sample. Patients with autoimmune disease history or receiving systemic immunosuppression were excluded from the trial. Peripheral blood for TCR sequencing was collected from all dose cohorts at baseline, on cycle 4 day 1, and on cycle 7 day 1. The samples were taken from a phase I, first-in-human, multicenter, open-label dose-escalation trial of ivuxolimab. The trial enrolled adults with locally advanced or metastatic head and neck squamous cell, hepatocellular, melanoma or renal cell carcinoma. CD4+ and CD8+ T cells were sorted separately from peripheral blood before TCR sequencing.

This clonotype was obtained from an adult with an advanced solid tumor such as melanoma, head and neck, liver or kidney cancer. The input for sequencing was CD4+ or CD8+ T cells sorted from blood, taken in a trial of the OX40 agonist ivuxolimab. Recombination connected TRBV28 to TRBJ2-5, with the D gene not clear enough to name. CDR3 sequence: CASSLGRYETQYF. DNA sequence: TGTGCCAGCAGTTTAGGTCGTTATGAGACCCAGTACTTC.